What follows describes a single TCR beta chain. The sample originates from a study of blood T cell repertoires in COVID-19. Authors' methods: By means of reference gene primer amplification, nucleated cell counts were estimated. The protocol was immunoSEQ multiplex PCR, while the TCRdb copy is restricted to in-frame clones and leaves out a portion. V and J calls plus clone size are reproduced from that table; the DNA served to infer D and trimming. This repertoire shows about 63,000 clones, more than 75% found once; its top ten account for about 47%. Sequencing was done on a sample of peripheral blood. The sequence derives from an elderly woman with acute or convalescent COVID-19.

CDR3 amino acids: CASSFTGSSYNEQFF. The CDR3 DNA is TGTGCCAGCAGCTTTACCGGGAGCTCCTACAATGAGCAGTTCTTC. The chain employs TRBV11-1 and TRBJ2-1; perhaps TRBD2 as D (6 bases). This CDR3 region has 15 residues. Germline-derived CDR1 and CDR2 are SGHAT and FQDESV (reference sequence). The germline V and J ends were trimmed by 3 bases and 0 bases, with 9 bases remaining between them. The complete variable domain, with remaining parts taken from reference TRBV11-1 and TRBJ2-1, reads EAEVAQSPRYKITEKSQAVAFWCDPISGHATLYWYRQILGQGPELLVQFQDESVVDDSQLPKDRFSAERLKGVDSTLKIQPAELGDSAMYLCASSFTGSSYNEQFFGPGTRLTVL.